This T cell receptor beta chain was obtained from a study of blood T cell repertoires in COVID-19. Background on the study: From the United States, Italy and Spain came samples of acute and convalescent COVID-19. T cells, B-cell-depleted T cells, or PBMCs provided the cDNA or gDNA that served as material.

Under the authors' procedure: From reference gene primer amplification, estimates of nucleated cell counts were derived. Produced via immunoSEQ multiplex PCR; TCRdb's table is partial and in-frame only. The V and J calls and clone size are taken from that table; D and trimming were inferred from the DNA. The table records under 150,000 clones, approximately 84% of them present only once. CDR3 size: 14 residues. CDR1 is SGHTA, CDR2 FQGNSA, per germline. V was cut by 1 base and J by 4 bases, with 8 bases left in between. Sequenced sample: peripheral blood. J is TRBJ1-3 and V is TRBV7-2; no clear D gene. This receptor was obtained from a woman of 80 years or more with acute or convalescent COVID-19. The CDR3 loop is CASSLGARGNTIYF. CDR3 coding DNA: TGTGCCAGCAGCTTAGGCGCGCGGGGAAACACCATATATTTT.